These 30 T cell receptor beta chains came from one sample sequenced in a study of human CD8 memory T cell subsets. Making the TCR beta libraries relied on UMI-labeled 5' RACE. TCRdb analysed the 5' RACE reads with MiXCR anew, one entry per CDR3 protein. The sample lists about 7,300 distinct CDR3 sequences; 3.9% were seen once. The specimen sequenced was CD8+ T cells from PBMCs. The receptors come from a human donor in good health.

This clonotype was seen repeatedly, ten times or more. The chain joins TRBV7-9 to TRBJ2-7; 8 bases are a match to TRBD1. CDR3 length: 15 residues. J gave up 6 bases and V 0 bases, and 7 bases lay outside the gene matches. Germline CDR1 and CDR2: SEHNR and FQNEAQ (reference sequence). CDR3 nucleotides: TGTGCCAGCAGCTTAGCGACGGACAGGGACGGCGAGCAGTACTTC. Translation: CASSLATDRDGEQYF.

This clonotype has at least ten counts. The chain is built from TRBV5-1 and TRBJ2-7; a weak D match, TRBD1 (5 bases). The CDR3 covers 17 residues. V was pared by 0 bases and J by 2 bases, with 18 bases between. The germline gives CDR1 SGHRS, CDR2 YFSETQ. The CDR3: CASSLAYSPGIPYEQYF. The DNA for the CDR3 is TGCGCCAGCAGCTTGGCGTATTCGCCAGGGATCCCCTACGAGCAGTACTTC. The full variable domain, in which reference TRBV5-1 and TRBJ2-7 provide the parts outside the CDR3, is KAGVTQTPRYLIKTRGQQVTLSCSPISGHRSVSWYQQTPGQGLQFLFEYFSETQRNKGNFPGRFSGRQFSNSRSEMNVSTLELGDSALYLCASSLAYSPGIPYEQYFGPGTRLTVT.

Ten or more counts support this clonotype. The chain is built from TRBV2 and TRBJ2-7; 10 bases fit TRBD1. V dropped 5 bases and J dropped 1; count of bases not matched to a gene: 2. Germline CDR1 and CDR2: SNHLY and FYNNEI. CDR3 length: 14 residues. The CDR3 reads CASSTGQGSYEQYF. CDR3 nucleotide sequence: TGTGCCAGCAGTACGGGACAGGGGTCCTACGAGCAGTACTTC.

This clonotype has a count of ten or more. The CDR3 spells CASSLGGINRIGGAFF. The CDR3 coding sequence is TGTGCCAGCAGCTTAGGGGGGATAAATCGAATAGGCGGAGCTTTCTTT. The chain has TRBV7-9 and TRBJ1-1; possible D gene TRBD1, 5 bases. Germline V gene lookup returns CDR1 SEHNR and CDR2 FQNEAQ (reference sequence). V lost 1 base, J lost 10 bases, and 22 bases lay in between. This CDR3 contains 16 residues.

This clonotype was found many times. J is TRBJ2-5 and V is TRBV7-2; 7 nucleotides agree with TRBD2. The CDR3 runs 14 residues. With V trimmed by 2 bases and J by 4 bases, 4 bases remained unmatched. CDR1 SGHTA and CDR2 FQGNSA come from the germline V gene. This CDR3 is CASSLYPGGETQYF. DNA of the CDR3: TGTGCCAGCAGCTTATATCCGGGGGGAGAGACCCAGTACTTC. The entire variable domain, with the rest obtained from reference TRBV7-2 and TRBJ2-5, is as follows: GAGVSQSPSNKVTEKGKDVELRCDPISGHTALYWYRQSLGQGLEFLIYFQGNSAPDKSGLPSDRFSAERTGGSVSTLTIQRTQQEDSAVYLCASSLYPGGETQYFGPGTRLLVL.

This clonotype has a count of ten or more. CDR3 protein: CASSLSAGDRSYEQYF. The CDR3 region has the DNA TGTGCCAGCAGTTTATCGGCCGGGGATAGATCCTACGAGCAGTACTTC. The rearrangement joins TRBV27 to TRBJ2-7; tentative D call: TRBD2 (5 bases). CDR1 is MNHEY, CDR2 SMNVEV, per germline (reference sequence). The CDR3 sequence is 16 residues long. Between the trimmed V and J ends, which lost 0 bases and 1 base, there was a span of 13 bases.

The chain is built from TRBV5-1 and TRBJ2-7, with D unclear. This CDR3 is 16 amino acids long. Per the germline V gene, CDR1 is SGHRS and CDR2 is YFSETQ. Trimming shortened V by 1 base and J by 1 base, and 15 bases separated the two germline ends. CDR3: CASSLPDGLSSYEQYF. Here the CDR3 DNA reads TGCGCCAGCAGCTTGCCCGACGGATTATCATCCTACGAGCAGTACTTC.

This clonotype showed up many times. The chain combines TRBV7-6 with TRBJ1-3; no clear D. Germline V lookup: CDR1 SGHVS, CDR2 FNYEAQ. There are 14 residues in the CDR3. The V and J ends lost 0 bases and 0 bases respectively, with 3 bases between them. The CDR3 sequence: CASSLAHSGNTIYF. CDR3 bases: TGTGCCAGCAGCTTAGCCCACTCTGGAAACACCATATATTTT.

This clonotype was recorded many times. CDR3 loop: CASSLLADSYNEQFF. CDR3 DNA: TGTGCCAGCAGCTTACTAGCGGACTCCTACAATGAGCAGTTCTTC. The chain employs TRBV7-3 and TRBJ2-1; 7 bases are shared with TRBD2. This CDR3 is built from 15 residues. The trim removed 2 bases at V and 0 bases at J, leaving 1 base unmatched. The germline V gene encodes CDR1 SGHTA and CDR2 FQGTGA.

This clonotype was counted between two and nine times. The chain is built from TRBV28 and TRBJ2-7, with 13 bases lining up with TRBD2. Germline V gene lookup returns CDR1 MDHEN and CDR2 SYDVKM. This CDR3 contains 14 residues. The junction had 8 bases not matched to a gene; V was cut back by 8 bases and J by 7 bases. The CDR3 DNA is TGTGCCAGCCAAAAGGGGACTAGCGGGAAAGAGCAGTACTTC. It translates to CASQKGTSGKEQYF.

The V call is TRBV10-3, the J call TRBJ2-7; D is ambiguous. The V end was cut by 6 bases, the J end by 0 bases, with 6 bases between. CDR3 length: 12 amino acids. The V gene's germline CDR1 is ENHRY and CDR2 SYGVKD. In nucleotides, the CDR3 is TGTGCCATCAGCGGTAGCTCCTACGAGCAGTACTTC. It yields the protein CAISGSSYEQYF.

Many counts were recorded for this clonotype. The rearrangement joins TRBV12-3 or TRBV12-4 to TRBJ2-7; 7 bases agree with TRBD1. The CDR3 totals 14 residues. J was trimmed by 4 bases and V by 8 bases; bases with no gene match: 11. The CDR3 spells CASSPGTANYEQYF. The CDR3 DNA sequence: TGTGCCAGCTCCCCCGGGACAGCAAATTACGAGCAGTACTTC.

This clonotype was seen repeatedly, ten times or more. The V call is TRBV4-2, the J call TRBJ1-6; D gene unclear. The CDR3 has 15 amino acids. Looked up from germline, CDR1 is LGHNA and CDR2 is YNFKEQ. Trimming removed 0 bases at V and 9 bases at J, with 12 bases between. CDR3 nucleotide sequence: TGTGCCAGCAGCCAAGATTTCAGCGACGGTTCACCCCTCCACTTT. As protein: CASSQDFSDGSPLHF.

This clonotype was observed at least ten times. J is TRBJ2-5 and V is TRBV13; no clear D. The CDR3 contains 19 residues. With 7 bases removed from V and 7 bases from J, the gap between germline ends came to 34 bases. The germline V gene encodes CDR1 PRHDT and CDR2 FYEKMQ (reference sequence). This CDR3 reads CASTATFLDAVFPYGTQYF. DNA of the CDR3: TGTGCCAGCACCGCAACCTTTTTGGACGCCGTGTTCCCGTATGGGACCCAGTACTTC.

The genes are TRBV19 and TRBJ2-1; D is undetermined. This CDR3 region has 12 residues. Germline CDR1 reads LNHDA; CDR2 reads SQIVND (reference sequence). V shed 5 bases and J shed 6 bases, with 8 bases lying between them. The CDR3 coding sequence is TGTGCCAGTAGTCCCGACCTCAATGAGCAGTTCTTC. It translates to CASSPDLNEQFF.

Notes on this clonotype: The junction departs from germline at one end; a sequencing error may be responsible. J is TRBJ2-2 and V is TRBV28, with a tentative D call TRBD2 (6 bases). The CDR3 is 14 residues long. Germline CDR1 MDHEN, CDR2 SYDVKM. The CDR3 region is CAMGPGPNCGALFF. DNA for the CDR3: TGTGCCATGGGCCCCGGGCCCAACTGCGGGGCGCTGTTTTTT.

This clonotype was found a few times. This chain connects TRBV28 to TRBJ2-1; D call uncertain. The germline gives CDR1 MDHEN, CDR2 SYDVKM. Trimming took off 5 bases at V and 3 bases at J, with 14 bases between the two ends. The CDR3 runs 15 residues. CDR3 protein: CASSGLDLIYNEQFF. DNA of the CDR3: TGTGCCAGCAGTGGGTTAGACCTCATCTACAATGAGCAGTTCTTC.

This clonotype was seen ten or more times. This chain joins TRBV19 and TRBJ2-7, with D possibly TRBD1 on 6 matching bases. V lost 3 bases and J 1 base, leaving 13 bases between the germline ends. This CDR3 contains 15 residues. Germline lookup yields CDR1 LNHDA and CDR2 SQIVND (reference sequence). CDR3 amino acids: CASSIYDRSSYEQYF. In nucleotides, the CDR3 is TGTGCCAGTAGTATCTACGACAGGTCGTCCTACGAGCAGTACTTC. Drawing the rest from reference TRBV19 and TRBJ2-7, the complete variable domain is DGGITQSPKYLFRKEGQNVTLSCEQNLNHDAMYWYRQDPGQGLRLIYYSQIVNDFQKGDIAEGYSVSREKKESFPLTVTSAQKNPTAFYLCASSIYDRSSYEQYFGPGTRLTVT.

This clonotype was recorded many times. The chain links TRBV9 to TRBJ1-2, with TRBD1 identical over 7 bases. This CDR3 region has 15 residues. After removal of 3 bases from V and 6 bases from J, the junction contained 11 bases not matched to a gene. Germline lookup yields CDR1 SGDLS and CDR2 YYNGEE. In DNA form, the CDR3 reads TGTGCCAGCAGCGCGAGGGGGCCTTCCTATCATGGCTACACCTTC. Translating it yields CASSARGPSYHGYTF.

At least ten counts were recorded for this clonotype. The rearrangement links TRBV9 to TRBJ2-3, with a weak D call TRBD2 (6 bases). The V end was cut by 0 bases, the J end by 3 bases, with 11 bases between. CDR3 size: 15 residues. Germline lookup yields CDR1 SGDLS and CDR2 YYNGEE. The CDR3 here is CASSVGREGTDTQYF. Written as DNA, the CDR3 is TGTGCCAGCAGCGTAGGGCGGGAAGGGACAGATACGCAGTATTTT.

Only a few counts were recorded for this clonotype. This sequence joins TRBV3-1 and TRBJ2-5; 8 bases align to TRBD2. The trim removed 0 bases at V and 4 bases at J, leaving 4 bases unmatched. The germline V gene has CDR1 LGHDT and CDR2 YNNKEL (reference sequence). The CDR3 runs 15 residues. The CDR3 spells CASSQERAGGETQYF. For the CDR3, the DNA is TGTGCCAGCAGCCAAGAAAGGGCGGGGGGAGAGACCCAGTACTTC.

Ten or more counts support this clonotype. The chain joins TRBV5-1 to TRBJ1-1, with D unclear. Trimming removed 5 bases from V and 3 bases from J, with 23 bases in between. The germline V gene encodes CDR1 SGHRS and CDR2 YFSETQ. The CDR3 is 17 amino acids. DNA for the CDR3: TGCGCCAGCAGTTTATTCATCGGACGCGGGCGGTACACTGAAGCTTTCTTT. It encodes CASSLFIGRGRYTEAFF.

Points on this clonotype: Possible read error: a much larger clone is one base away. The chain is built from TRBV9 and TRBJ1-1; D call uncertain. The CDR3 has 17 residues. From germline, CDR1 is SGDLS and CDR2 YYNGEE. Trimming pared 4 bases from V and 1 base from J, leaving 20 bases between. CDR3 nucleotides: TGTGCCAGCAGCCCACGAATTGAACCCAGGAGGAACACTGAAGCTTTCTTT. Protein product: CASSPRIEPRRNTEAFF.

This clonotype was seen at least ten times. The chain carries TRBV9 and TRBJ2-5; maybe TRBD2 (6 bases). The CDR3 contains 15 residues. Germline V gives CDR1 SGDLS, CDR2 YYNGEE. The V gene lost 0 bases and the J gene lost 1 base, with 10 bases spanning the gap. The DNA of the CDR3 is TGTGCCAGCAGCGTAGAGTCGGGACTCCAAGAGACCCAGTACTTC. This encodes CASSVESGLQETQYF.

In this sample, this clonotype turned up many times. This CDR3 reads CASSPRWTEAFF. Written as DNA, the CDR3 is TGTGCCAGCAGCCCCCGGTGGACTGAAGCTTTCTTT. The V and J genes are TRBV6-2 or TRBV6-3 and TRBJ1-1; D not resolved. V lost 6 bases and J lost 5, with 10 bases in between. Germline V lookup: CDR1 MNHEY, CDR2 SVGEGT. There are 12 residues in the CDR3.

This clonotype has ten or more counts. V usage is TRBV29-1 and J usage is TRBJ2-1; 9 positions match TRBD1. The CDR3 is 14 residues long. Losses at the gene ends were 3 bases for V and 5 bases for J; bases not matched to a gene: 5. CDR1 is SQVTM and CDR2 is ANQGSEA in the germline V gene. CDR3 sequence reads: CSVEGTGMDNEQFF. CDR3 DNA sequence: TGCAGCGTTGAGGGGACAGGGATGGACAATGAGCAGTTCTTC.

This clonotype was counted only a few times. The chain employs TRBV7-9 and TRBJ2-7; D is ambiguous. V lost 3 bases and J lost 3, with 15 bases in between. The length of the CDR3 is 15 residues. CDR1 is SEHNR, CDR2 FQNEAQ, per germline (reference sequence). The CDR3, as DNA: TGTGCCAGCAGCTTTGTGAGTGGTGGTAGCTACGAGCAGTACTTC. It specifies CASSFVSGGSYEQYF.

This chain joins TRBV7-9 and TRBJ2-1, with 15 bases identical to TRBD2. This CDR3 contains 19 residues. V lost 4 bases to trimming and J lost 7 bases; unmatched junction nucleotides: 14. The germline CDR1 and CDR2 sequences are SEHNR and FQNEAQ (reference sequence). CDR3 amino acids: CASSSSLGLAGGRGNEQFF. The CDR3 DNA follows: TGTGCCAGCAGCTCTAGCCTCGGACTAGCGGGAGGGAGGGGTAATGAGCAGTTCTTC.

This clonotype has at least ten counts. The J gene is TRBJ2-3, the V gene TRBV30; TRBD1 agrees at 12 bases. With V trimmed by 3 bases and J by 4 bases, 5 bases remained unmatched. Germline V lookup: CDR1 GTSNPN, CDR2 SVGIG (reference sequence). The CDR3 totals 15 residues. This CDR3 reads CAWSGTGGAADTQYF. DNA of the CDR3: TGTGCCTGGAGCGGGACAGGGGGCGCCGCAGATACGCAGTATTTT.

The chain couples TRBV15 to TRBJ1-4; no clear D. The germline CDR1 and CDR2 sequences are LNHNV and YYDKDF (reference sequence). The V gene lost 5 bases and the J gene lost 3 bases, with 13 bases spanning the gap. The CDR3 runs to 15 residues. CDR3 sequence (DNA): TGTGCCACCAGCCGATCGAATGGTGCTAATGAAAAACTGTTTTTT. Amino acid sequence: CATSRSNGANEKLFF. The full variable domain, completed using reference TRBV15 and TRBJ1-4, is DAMVIQNPRYQVTQFGKPVTLSCSQTLNHNVMYWYQQKSSQAPKLLFHYYDKDFNNEADTPDNFQSRRPNTSFCFLDIRSPGLGDTAMYLCATSRSNGANEKLFFGSGTQLSVL.